This entry describes one T cell receptor beta chain. Its antigen is not known. V dropped 4 bases and J dropped 4 bases, with 9 bases sitting between them. Germline CDR1 SGHRS, CDR2 YFSETQ. The CDR3 consists of 13 residues. This sample is part of a study of cytotoxic CD8 clonotypes in ibrutinib-treated CLL. Study-level information: Response samples were taken after a median of around twelve months on treatment, range 6 to 36. Samples showed on average around 230,000 productive templates and over 80,000 productive rearrangements.

TCRdb's table, derived via immunoSEQ multiplex PCR, lists solely in-frame clones and lacks some. The sample lists approximately 45,000 clones, 50% to 80% occurring once. General study findings and limits: Rising at ibrutinib response, clonality subsequently fell back toward baseline at progression. Sustained-remission and progressing patients diverged in sampling times.

The rearrangement joins TRBV5-1 to TRBJ1-5; no clear D gene. The clonotype was recovered from a human donor with chronic lymphocytic leukemia. The source material was PBMCs, sampled after 24 months of ibrutinib treatment. Here the CDR3 reads CASSPGGNQPQHF. The CDR3 DNA reads as TGCGCCAGCAGCCCCGGCGGGAATCAGCCCCAGCATTTT. The variable domain in full, completed from reference TRBV5-1 and TRBJ1-5, reads KAGVTQTPRYLIKTRGQQVTLSCSPISGHRSVSWYQQTPGQGLQFLFEYFSETQRNKGNFPGRFSGRQFSNSRSEMNVSTLELGDSALYLCASSPGGNQPQHFGDGTRLSIL.